The next 7 T cell receptor beta chains were all read from a single sample in a study of blood T cell repertoires in COVID-19. Data came from immunoSEQ multiplex PCR; TCRdb stores just in-frame clones and leaves some out. This table holds approximately 150,000 clones, 80% to 90% found once. The sequencing input was peripheral blood. These TCRs come from a man aged 50-60 years who had recovered from COVID-19.

The CDR3 reads CASSLVQGVRGYTF. In DNA form, the CDR3 reads TGTGCCAGCAGCTTGGTACAGGGGGTTCGTGGCTACACCTTC. This rearrangement joins TRBV5-6 to TRBJ1-2; 8 nucleotides match TRBD1. Germline CDR1 and CDR2: SGHDT and YYEEEE. With 0 bases clipped from V and 7 bases from J, the junction kept 5 bases outside the gene matches. The CDR3 is made up of 14 amino acids.

The chain has TRBV10-1 and TRBJ2-1; 10 bases are shared with TRBD2. Trimming removed 0 bases from V and 1 base from J; junction bases left unmatched: 6. CDR1 is WNHNN and CDR2 is SYGVQD in the germline V gene (reference sequence). CDR3 length: 18 residues. For the CDR3, the DNA is TGCGCCAGCAGTGAGTCGAGGGCTAGCGGGAGTTCCTACAATGAGCAGTTCTTC. Encoded protein: CASSESRASGSSYNEQFF.

This clone was counted a single time. The chain has TRBV4-3 and TRBJ2-7; 12 bases fit TRBD2. Germline loops: CDR1 LGHNA, CDR2 YSLEER. CDR3 size: 15 residues. V shed 3 bases, J shed 3 bases, and the junction held 3 bases outside the gene matches. The CDR3, as DNA: TGCGCCAGCAGCCATACTAGCGGGGGGCACTACGAGCAGTACTTC. It yields the protein CASSHTSGGHYEQYF.

The CDR3: CATSRDRGLDTEAFF. CDR3 in DNA: TGTGCCACCAGCAGGGACAGGGGACTGGACACTGAAGCTTTCTTT. This chain joins TRBV15 and TRBJ1-1, with 9 bases fitting TRBD1. CDR3 size: 15 residues. The V segment lost 3 bases and the J segment 3 bases; nucleotides outside the gene matches: 5. Germline CDR1 is LNHNV and CDR2 is YYDKDF (reference sequence).

V is TRBV18 and J is TRBJ1-1, with D unclear. Trimming shortened V by 2 bases and J by 1 base, and 11 bases separated the two germline ends. CDR3 length: 15 residues. The germline CDR1 and CDR2 sequences are KGHSH and LQKENI. CDR3 protein: CASSPFGEGNTEAFF. For the CDR3, the DNA is TGTGCCAGCTCACCATTTGGGGAGGGGAACACTGAAGCTTTCTTT.

As to this clone: Relative to the germline gene, one junction end is altered; a read error may explain this. This chain uses TRBV5-4 with TRBJ1-6; TRBD1 agrees at 11 bases. The CDR3 length is 15 residues. Germline values: CDR1 SGHNT, CDR2 YYREEE (reference sequence). The CDR3 reads CASSGGDRGNLPLHF. Written as DNA, the CDR3 is TGTGCCAGCAGCGGGGGGGACAGGGGGAATTTACCCCTCCACTTT.

This chain links TRBV7-2 with TRBJ1-3; weak D call: TRBD1 (5 bases). In germline, CDR1 is SGHTA, CDR2 FQGNSA. The germline V and J ends were trimmed by 5 bases and 0 bases, with 11 bases remaining between them. There are 15 residues in the CDR3. CDR3 nucleotides: TGTGCCAGCAGCACACTCGGGGGCTCTGGAAACACCATATATTTT. Translating gives CASSTLGGSGNTIYF.